This T cell receptor beta chain was observed in a study of shared clonotypes between healthy human individuals (dated by TCRdb to about 2020). Regarding the research as a whole: Three men and two women, aged 18 to 49 years, made up the cohort. Each donor's leukapheresis produced roughly between roughly 0.94 and 9.5 billion PBMCs. To increase sequencing depth and limit assay-specific biases, different laboratories used diverse techniques to prepare libraries and sequence TCR repertoires. For each donor, CD4 naive and CD4 memory were each given three plates, CD8 naive was given two plates, and CD8 memory was given one plate. To estimate repertoire size and how much clonotypes are shared between individuals, the study performed deep sequencing of blood TCR repertoires from about five healthy adults. Study-wide findings and limitations: Sampling was restricted to blood, and TCR repertoires in tissues likely differ from the TCR repertoires found in blood. Pairwise subsampling indicated that sequencing depth was expected to affect the degree of clonotype sharing among donors. Even with the large sequencing depth, rarefaction of the sorted-subset datasets indicated that sequencing was incomplete. Sharing across a few donors was observed for approximately 5% of naive CD4, under 4% of naive CD8, 2% to 2.5% of memory CD4, and about 0.39% of memory CD8 clonotypes. Higher generation probabilities were observed for clonotypes shared by all four sorted-subset donors than for non-shared clonotypes. Naive subsets generally had larger estimated clonotype richness than memory subsets. Because the study included only a small number of donors, the genetic and exposure-history diversity represented was limited.

CDR1 and CDR2, looked up from the germline V gene, are ENHRY and SYGVKD. V and J are truncated by 0 bases and 3 bases respectively, leaving an intervening sequence of 9 bases. Including the terminal cysteine and phenylalanine, the CDR3 comprises 14 residues. Kept here is only the CDR3 DNA, which spans 42 bases and is read in frame from base 1. TCR CDR3 regions were amplified from genomic DNA by multiplex PCR using the deep immunoSEQ assay. For each cell subset, the extracted genomic DNA was distributed evenly across all wells of several immunoSEQ 96-well plates, and each plate served as one replicate. Each replicate PCR for sorted subsets received about 220 ng genomic DNA, equal to roughly 29,000 T cell genomes. Purified libraries were quantified with a Qubit 3.0 fluorometer, sized on a Bioanalyzer 2100, and re-quantified with the KAPA Library Quantification kit. Every immunoSEQ 96-well plate was sequenced on a separate single-read 150-cycle Illumina NextSeq 550 flow cell. The published analysis was carried out like this. The immunoSEQ output contained only junctional sequences without quality scores, so filtering could not match that applied to full-length reads. To assign V/J genes and CDR3, sequences were annotated using PyIR, a Python wrapper for IgBLAST v1.9, with IMGT germline references. Reads with weak V/J assignments (E-value above 1e-6), missing CDR3, stop codons, out-of-frame junctions, or ambiguous translated residues were removed. V3J clonotypes were defined as sequences sharing the same inferred V gene, J gene, and CDR3 amino acid sequence. Percentage overlap between repertoires was computed as shared unique clonotypes divided by the size of the smaller repertoire. RTK rarefaction, the Chao1 estimator, and Recon v2.1 estimates of unobserved clonotypes were used to assess repertoire richness. Generation probabilities were computed with OLGA for all TCRbeta clonotypes obtained by the gDNA method from four donors. In TCRdb, the immuneACCESS table is reduced to in-frame sequences with V and J assigned. These tables do not hold every clone; where another copy was compared, an unresolved V gene accounts for under half, and the others remain unexplained. For V, J and clone size, that table is used; D and trimming come from the DNA. The sample table holds some 790,000 clones, of which roughly two thirds were seen once. The top ten constitute approximately 1.8% of the sample.

A note on this clone: There is no known antigen for this receptor. The sample holds no much larger clone one base away, and base qualities are not on file.

The donors were healthy, HIV-negative adults with no recently reported acute infections or vaccinations. All donors were Caucasian adults living in Nashville, Tennessee, USA. Magnetic negative selection was used to enrich CD4+ T cells, after which naive cells were positively selected on CD45RA and the negative fraction became the memory subset. Blood was obtained by leukapheresis, after which PBMCs were separated by Ficoll-Histopaque density gradient centrifugation and cryopreserved in liquid nitrogen vapor phase. Analytical flow cytometry was used to check the purity and quantity of each magnetically sorted T cell population. Genomic DNA was isolated from each sorted fraction and quantified by UV absorbance on a Nanodrop 2000c.

Sequencing was performed on memory CD4+ T cells sorted from blood. In light of the paper, this sample's cell subset or site label describes: CD45RA-negative fraction. This TCR came from a woman aged 25 to 39 in good health. Recombination connected TRBV10-3 to TRBJ2-7, with TRBD2 as a weak D call on 6 bases. The DNA sequence is given as TGTGCCATCAGTGAGTCTCGGGGGATCTACGAGCAGTACTTC. This is translated as CAISESRGIYEQYF.